This TCR beta chain was sequenced in a study of siplizumab effects on memory and regulatory T cells. V dropped 5 bases and J dropped 3; count of bases not matched to a gene: 6. The CDR3 consists of 15 residues. Germline values: CDR1 SNHLY, CDR2 FYNNEI. Overall study results and limits: For siplizumab cultures, the suppressive function of their proliferating Tregs was not confirmed. Siplizumab produced a significant reduction in alloreactive sequences that were traceable to unstimulated CD4+ memory cells. Only a minor fraction of alloreactive clones mapped to unstimulated subsets. Assignment of a naive or memory phenotype failed for roughly 75-95% of the proliferating CD4+ or CD8+ clones.

This clone was recorded only once. No antigen is known for it. Using immunoSEQ multiplex PCR, the repertoire was profiled, and TCRdb retains in-frame clones only, with some absent. The sample shows 95,000 to 100,000 clones, approximately 91% of them seen only once. What was sequenced was non-Treg CD4+ T cells sorted from blood. The sequence was obtained from a human donor in good health. The gene calls are TRBV2 and TRBJ2-3; TRBD2 matches 9 bases. The CDR3 is CASSPSGIGTDTQYF. The CDR3 nucleotides are TGTGCCAGCAGTCCTAGCGGGATAGGAACAGATACGCAGTATTTT.